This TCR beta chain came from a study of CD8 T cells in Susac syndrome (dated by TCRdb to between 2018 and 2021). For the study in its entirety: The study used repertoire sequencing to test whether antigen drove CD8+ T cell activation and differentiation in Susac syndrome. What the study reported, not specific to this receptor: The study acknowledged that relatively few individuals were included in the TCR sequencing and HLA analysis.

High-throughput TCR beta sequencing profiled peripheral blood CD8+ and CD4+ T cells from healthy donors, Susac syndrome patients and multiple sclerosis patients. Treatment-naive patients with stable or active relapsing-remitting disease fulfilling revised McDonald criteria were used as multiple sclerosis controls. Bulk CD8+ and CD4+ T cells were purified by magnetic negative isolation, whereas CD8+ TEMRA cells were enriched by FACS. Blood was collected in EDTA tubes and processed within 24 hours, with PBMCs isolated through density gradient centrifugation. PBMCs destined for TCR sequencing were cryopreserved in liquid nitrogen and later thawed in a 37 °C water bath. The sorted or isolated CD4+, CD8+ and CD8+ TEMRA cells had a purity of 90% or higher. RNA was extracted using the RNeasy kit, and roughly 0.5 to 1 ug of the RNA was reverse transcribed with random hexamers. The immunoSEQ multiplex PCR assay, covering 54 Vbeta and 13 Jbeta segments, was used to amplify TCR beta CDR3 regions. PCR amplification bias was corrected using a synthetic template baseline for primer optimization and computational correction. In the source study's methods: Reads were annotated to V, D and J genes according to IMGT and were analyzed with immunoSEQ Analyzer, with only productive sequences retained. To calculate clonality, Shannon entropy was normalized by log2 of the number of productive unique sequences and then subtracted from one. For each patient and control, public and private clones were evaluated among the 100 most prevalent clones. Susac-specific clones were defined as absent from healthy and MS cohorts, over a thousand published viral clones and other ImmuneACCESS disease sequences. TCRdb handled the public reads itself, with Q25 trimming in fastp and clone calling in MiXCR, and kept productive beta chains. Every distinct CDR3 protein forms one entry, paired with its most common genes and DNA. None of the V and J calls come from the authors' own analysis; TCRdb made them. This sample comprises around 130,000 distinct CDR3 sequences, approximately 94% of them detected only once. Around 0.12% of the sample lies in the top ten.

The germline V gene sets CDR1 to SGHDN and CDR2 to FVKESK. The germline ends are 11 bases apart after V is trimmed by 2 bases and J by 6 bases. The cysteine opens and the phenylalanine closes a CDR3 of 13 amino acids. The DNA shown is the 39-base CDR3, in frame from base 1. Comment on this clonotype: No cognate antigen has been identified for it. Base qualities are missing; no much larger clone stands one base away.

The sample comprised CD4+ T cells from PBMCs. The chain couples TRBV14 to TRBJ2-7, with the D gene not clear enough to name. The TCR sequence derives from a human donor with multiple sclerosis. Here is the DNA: TGTGCCAGCAGCCAAATTGGGTGGGGCGAGCAGTACTTC. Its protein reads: CASSQIGWGEQYF.